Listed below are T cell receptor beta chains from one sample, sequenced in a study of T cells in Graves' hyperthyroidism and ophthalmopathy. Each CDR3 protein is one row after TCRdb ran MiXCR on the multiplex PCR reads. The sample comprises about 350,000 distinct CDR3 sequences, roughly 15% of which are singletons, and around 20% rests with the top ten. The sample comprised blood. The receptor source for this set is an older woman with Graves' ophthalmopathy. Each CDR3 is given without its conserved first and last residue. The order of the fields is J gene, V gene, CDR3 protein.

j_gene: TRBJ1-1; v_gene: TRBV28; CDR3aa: ASSLPGRVDTEAF
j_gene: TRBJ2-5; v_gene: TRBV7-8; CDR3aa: ASSPGDGHQETQY
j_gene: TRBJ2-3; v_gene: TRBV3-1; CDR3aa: ASSPVDSGTSRTDTQY
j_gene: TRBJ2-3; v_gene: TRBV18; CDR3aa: ASSPLTPGTRGTDTQY
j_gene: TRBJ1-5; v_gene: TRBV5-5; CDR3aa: ARSSNDQPQH
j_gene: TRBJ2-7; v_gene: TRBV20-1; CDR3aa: SAKRQGGSGEQY
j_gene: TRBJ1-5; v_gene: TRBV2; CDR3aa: ASSQGGDQPQH
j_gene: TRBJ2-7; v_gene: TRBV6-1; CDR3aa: ASATRGGGSYEQY
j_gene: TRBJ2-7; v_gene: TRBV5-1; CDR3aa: ASSLKVGRSSYEQY
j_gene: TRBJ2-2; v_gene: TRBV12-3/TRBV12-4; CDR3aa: ASSLGPPGRLF
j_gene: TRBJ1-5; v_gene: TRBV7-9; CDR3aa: ASSPGTNNQPQH
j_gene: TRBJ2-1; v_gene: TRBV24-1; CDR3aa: ATSDPLTSGSGNEQF
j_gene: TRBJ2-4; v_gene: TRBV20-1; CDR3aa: SATLLGNIQY
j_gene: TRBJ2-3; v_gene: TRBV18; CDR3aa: ASSPGLARDQY
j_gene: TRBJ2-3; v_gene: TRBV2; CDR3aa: ASSEAQAGQTQY
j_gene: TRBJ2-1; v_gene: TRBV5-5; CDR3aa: ASSPTSEKREQF
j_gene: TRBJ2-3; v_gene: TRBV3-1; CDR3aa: ASTRGDGTQY
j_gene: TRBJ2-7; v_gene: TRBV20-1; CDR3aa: SARDAVSGEQY
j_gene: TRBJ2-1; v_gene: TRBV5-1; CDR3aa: ASSLGQTGNEQF
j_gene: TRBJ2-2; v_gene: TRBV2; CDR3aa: ASSELGEFAGELF
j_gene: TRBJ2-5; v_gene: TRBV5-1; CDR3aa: ASSLGVTSGQETQY
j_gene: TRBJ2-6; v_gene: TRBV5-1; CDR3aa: ASSLGVNGFSGANVLT
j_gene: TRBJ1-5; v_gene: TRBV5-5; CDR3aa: ASSSTLSNQPQH
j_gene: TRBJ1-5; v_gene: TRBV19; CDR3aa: ASSSVRQGNQPQH
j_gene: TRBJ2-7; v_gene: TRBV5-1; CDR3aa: ASSLESQGYEQY
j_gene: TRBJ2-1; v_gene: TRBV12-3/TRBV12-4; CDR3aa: ASSSWTGADNEQF
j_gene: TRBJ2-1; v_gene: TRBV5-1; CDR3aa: ASSAGQGARNEQF
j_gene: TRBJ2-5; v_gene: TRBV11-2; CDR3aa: ASSLDDRVETQY
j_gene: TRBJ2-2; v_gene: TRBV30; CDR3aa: AWSDLGGTGELF
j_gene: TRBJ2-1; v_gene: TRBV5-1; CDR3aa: ASSTTHNEQF
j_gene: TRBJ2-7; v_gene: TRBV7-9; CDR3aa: ASSSRREGTYEQY
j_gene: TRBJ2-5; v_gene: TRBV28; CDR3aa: ASRHPGTETQY
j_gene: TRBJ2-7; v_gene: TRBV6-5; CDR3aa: ASSYPNPDSHSGYEQY
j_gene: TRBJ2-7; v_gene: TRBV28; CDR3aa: ASSFRYEQC
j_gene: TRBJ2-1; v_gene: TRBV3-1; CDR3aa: ASSPGLEGYEQF
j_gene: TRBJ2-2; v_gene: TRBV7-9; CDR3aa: ASKRGQGAIGELF
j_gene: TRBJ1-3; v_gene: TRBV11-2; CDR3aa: ASSSRQSSSVNTIY
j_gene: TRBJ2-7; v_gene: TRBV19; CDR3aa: ASSPRPGQPSYEQY
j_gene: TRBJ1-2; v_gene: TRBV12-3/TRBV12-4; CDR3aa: ASRIDSSYGYT
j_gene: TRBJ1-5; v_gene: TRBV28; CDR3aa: ASSPPRGQGFQPQH
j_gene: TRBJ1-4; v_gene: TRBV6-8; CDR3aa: ASTQARVEKLF
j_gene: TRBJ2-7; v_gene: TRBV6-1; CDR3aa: ASSEAGNEQY
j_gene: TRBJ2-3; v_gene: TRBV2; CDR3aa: ASGPDTQY
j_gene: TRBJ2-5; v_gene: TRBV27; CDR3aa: ARRGRETQY
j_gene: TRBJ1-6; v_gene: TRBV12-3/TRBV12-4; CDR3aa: ASSLLDLGASPLH
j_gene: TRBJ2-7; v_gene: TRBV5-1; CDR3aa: ASSKQGARDYEQY
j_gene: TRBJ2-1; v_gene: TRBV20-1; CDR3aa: SAGGSGISYNEQF
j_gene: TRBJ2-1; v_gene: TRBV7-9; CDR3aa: ASGVLAGVGEQF
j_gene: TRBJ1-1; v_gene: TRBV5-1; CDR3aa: ASSYAGVFPEAF
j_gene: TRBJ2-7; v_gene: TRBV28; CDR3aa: ASAGMGYEQY
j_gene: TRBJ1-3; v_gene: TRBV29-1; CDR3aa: SVEDRGAGNTIY
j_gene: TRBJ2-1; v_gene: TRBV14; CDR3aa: ASSQGTSGRGNEQF